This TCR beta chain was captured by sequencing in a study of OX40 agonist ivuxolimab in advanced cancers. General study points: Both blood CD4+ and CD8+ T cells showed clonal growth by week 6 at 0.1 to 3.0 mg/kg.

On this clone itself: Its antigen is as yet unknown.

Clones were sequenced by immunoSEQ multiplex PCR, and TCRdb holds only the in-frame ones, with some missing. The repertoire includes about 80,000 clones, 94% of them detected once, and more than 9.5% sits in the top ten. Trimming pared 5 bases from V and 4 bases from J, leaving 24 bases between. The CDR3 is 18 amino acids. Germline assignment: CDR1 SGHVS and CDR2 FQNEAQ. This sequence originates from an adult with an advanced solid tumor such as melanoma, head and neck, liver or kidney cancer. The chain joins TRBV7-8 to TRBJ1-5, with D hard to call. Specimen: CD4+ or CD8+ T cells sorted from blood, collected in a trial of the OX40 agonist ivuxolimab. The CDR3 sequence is CASSQYRSLGRPNQPQHF. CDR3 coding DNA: TGTGCCAGCAGCCAATATAGAAGCCTAGGCCGGCCTAATCAGCCCCAGCATTTT. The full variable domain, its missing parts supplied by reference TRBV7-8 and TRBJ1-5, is GAGVSQSPRYKVAKRGQDVALRCDPISGHVSLFWYQQALGQGPEFLTYFQNEAQLDKSGLPSDRFFAERPEGSVSTLKIQRTQQEDSAVYLCASSQYRSLGRPNQPQHFGDGTRLSIL.